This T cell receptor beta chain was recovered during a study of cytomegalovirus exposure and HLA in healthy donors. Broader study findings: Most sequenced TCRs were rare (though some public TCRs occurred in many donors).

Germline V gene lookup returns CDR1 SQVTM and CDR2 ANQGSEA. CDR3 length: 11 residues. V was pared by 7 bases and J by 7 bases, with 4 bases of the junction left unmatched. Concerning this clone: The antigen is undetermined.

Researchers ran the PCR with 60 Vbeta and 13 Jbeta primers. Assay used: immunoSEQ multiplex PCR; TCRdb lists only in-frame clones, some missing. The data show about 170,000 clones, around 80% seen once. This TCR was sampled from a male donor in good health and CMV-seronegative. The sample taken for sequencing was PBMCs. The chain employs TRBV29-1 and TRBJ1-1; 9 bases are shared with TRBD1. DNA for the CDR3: TGCAGCGCCACGGGACAGGGTGAAGCTTTCTTT. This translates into CSATGQGEAFF.